This T cell receptor (beta chain) stems from a study of early T cells in non-severe SARS-CoV-2 infection. Whole-study findings and limits: Database matching using VDJdb favored anti-spike CD8 responses, with private and CD4 specificities left missing.

In the library, individual cDNA molecules carried attached unique molecular identifiers. TCRdb redid the calling of the 5' RACE reads with MiXCR, one entry per CDR3 protein. Among about 70,000 distinct CDR3 sequences listed, approximately 11% were seen once. For this clonotype: Its antigen is still unknown.

Per the germline V gene, CDR1 is LGHDT and CDR2 is YNNKEL (reference sequence). V lost 5 bases to trimming and J lost 1 base, with 12 bases between them. The CDR3 sequence is 14 residues long. The sequence was collected from an adult who was a healthcare worker with PCR-confirmed SARS-CoV-2 infection or an uninfected control (not recorded which). The chain links TRBV3-1 to TRBJ2-7, with D possibly matching TRBD2 (6 bases). Source: whole blood, taken at baseline. The CDR3 protein is CASSSDGLSYEQYF. The CDR3 DNA sequence: TGTGCCAGCAGCTCGGACGGACTATCCTACGAGCAGTACTTC.